The source of this TCR beta chain is a study of human T cells and chemical hapten exposure. Losses at the gene ends were 9 bases for V and 5 bases for J; bases not matched to a gene: 17. CDR1 is MNHNY, CDR2 SVGAGI, per germline (reference sequence). This CDR3 has 16 amino acids. The table lists this clonotype with many counts. Time point indicated: pre-sensitization, week 0. Treatment described: therapeutic diphenylcyclopropenone sensitization with weekly scalp DPC. MiXCR, run by TCRdb on the RACE reads, gives a single entry per CDR3 protein. Found here are over 300,000 distinct CDR3 sequences, more than 4.5% of them singletons; the top ten hold around 2.6%.

The chain couples TRBV6-6 to TRBJ2-5; TRBD2 aligns across 8 bases. This TCR came from a woman between 45 and 65 years old with alopecia areata. Some clones in this sample may be carry-over from other donors' samples. The material was whole blood, obtained in connection with sensitization to the hapten diphenylcyclopropenone (DPC). The chain's CDR3 is CASETSREGRFETQYF. The CDR3 nucleotides read TGTGCCAGTGAGACGTCACGGGAGGGCCGGTTCGAGACCCAGTACTTC.